Listed below are T cell receptor beta chains from one sample, sequenced in a study of neurological immune-mediated disorders. TCRdb re-called the 5' RACE reads with MiXCR, one entry per CDR3 protein. The sample holds tens of thousands of distinct CDR3 sequences, 2.6% seen once. Specimen: PBMCs. The origin of the receptors is a woman aged 30 to 39 with multiple sclerosis. The CDR3 runs from the conserved cysteine through the conserved F or W. A D gene is named only where the DNA matches it firmly. Rows may omit the clone size; those that give it use once, few, many or a size class.

clone_size | j_call | d_call | v_call | cdr3_nt | cdr3_aa
many | TRBJ2-3 | - | TRBV12-3/TRBV12-4 | TGTGCCAGCAGTTTAAACGGGGGACTCATCGGGGCGGCAGATACGCAGTATTTT | CASSLNGGLIGAADTQYF
many | TRBJ2-2 | - | TRBV28 | TGTGCCAGCAGTTTTTTACAACAGGGAATCGGGGAGCTGTTTTTT | CASSFLQQGIGELFF
many | TRBJ2-1 | - | TRBV20-1 | TGCAGTGCTAGTTCCGGCCCGAGCTCCTACAATGAGCAGTTCTTC | CSASSGPSSYNEQFF
many | TRBJ1-4 | - | TRBV12-3/TRBV12-4 | TGTGCCAGCAGCGCCGGGCCCCATAATGAAAAACTGTTTTTT | CASSAGPHNEKLFF
- | TRBJ1-5 | - | TRBV24-1 | TGTGCCACCAGTGACGATCGGACCCCCTTGGGCAATCAGCCCCAGCATTTT | CATSDDRTPLGNQPQHF
many | TRBJ2-6 | - | TRBV7-9 | TGTGCCAGCAGCCCACCGGCCAACGATGGGGCCAACGTCCTGACTTTC | CASSPPANDGANVLTF
many | TRBJ2-7 | - | TRBV20-1 | TGCAGTGCTGAGGGGGGGACCGACTACGAGCAGTACTTC | CSAEGGTDYEQYF
many | TRBJ2-3 | - | TRBV7-2 | TGTGCCAGCAGCGTAGGGGGGGCCCTCACAGATACGCAGTATTTT | CASSVGGALTDTQYF
- | TRBJ2-7 | - | TRBV4-2 | TGTGCCAGCAGCCAAACCTTCCTCAGCTACTACGAGCAGTACTTC | CASSQTFLSYYEQYF
many | TRBJ2-2 | TRBD1 | TRBV12-3/TRBV12-4 | TGTGCCAGCAGTCCCACACGACAGGGGTCCGGGGAGCTGTTTTTT | CASSPTRQGSGELFF
many | TRBJ1-4 | - | TRBV5-1 | TGCGCCAGCAGCTTTACAGGGCAAACTAATGAAAAACTGTTTTTT | CASSFTGQTNEKLFF
many | TRBJ2-3 | - | TRBV6-5 | TGTGCCAGCAGAACAGATGCTAGCACAGATACGCAGTATTTT | CASRTDASTDTQYF
many | TRBJ1-1 | - | TRBV6-5 | TGTGCCAGCAGTCCACGCCGAGGGGGGCGAAACACTGAAGCTTTCTTT | CASSPRRGGRNTEAFF
many | TRBJ2-7 | - | TRBV27 | TGTGCCAGCAGTAGTGAGATTGGGTTATTCTACGAGCAGTACTTC | CASSSEIGLFYEQYF
many | TRBJ1-2 | - | TRBV7-9 | TGTGCCAGCAGCTTAGCTGGGTATAACTATGGCTACACCTTC | CASSLAGYNYGYTF
many | TRBJ2-3 | TRBD1 | TRBV12-3/TRBV12-4 | TGTGCCAGCTCGGGTCAGGGGGCAGTGGGCACAGATACGCAGTATTTT | CASSGQGAVGTDTQYF
many | TRBJ1-5 | - | TRBV12-3/TRBV12-4 | TGTGCCAGCAGTTTCGGGGGGGAGGTTCAGCCCCAGCATTTT | CASSFGGEVQPQHF
many | TRBJ2-3 | TRBD1 | TRBV7-2 | TGTGCCAGCAGCTTGACCGGGACAGGGGCGGGAATTACAGATACGCAGTATTTT | CASSLTGTGAGITDTQYF
many | TRBJ2-2 | TRBD1 | TRBV15 | TGTGCCACCAGCGGGGACAGGGAAGCCGGGGAGCTGTTTTTT | CATSGDREAGELFF
many | TRBJ2-2 | - | TRBV5-6 | TGTGCCAGCAGCTTGGATCCAGGGCAGACCGGGGAGCTGTTTTTT | CASSLDPGQTGELFF
many | TRBJ1-2 | - | TRBV5-1 | TGCGCCAGCAGCTTCGTCGAGGGTAAAGGCTATGGCTACACCTTC | CASSFVEGKGYGYTF
many | TRBJ2-5 | - | TRBV25-1 | TGTGCCAGCAGTGGGGGGCCGGAGACCCAGTACTTC | CASSGGPETQYF
many | TRBJ1-2 | - | TRBV2 | TGTGCCAGCTCGTACTCAGGGAGTTATGGCTACACCTTC | CASSYSGSYGYTF
many | TRBJ2-3 | TRBD2 | TRBV5-1 | TGCGCCAGCAGCCCCCCACTAGCGGGAGTGGGAGATACGCAGTATTTT | CASSPPLAGVGDTQYF
many | TRBJ2-3 | TRBD2 | TRBV7-6 | TGTGCCAGCAGCCGCAGGAGCGGGATGGGCACAGATACGCAGTATTTT | CASSRRSGMGTDTQYF
many | TRBJ1-1 | TRBD1 | TRBV6-2/TRBV6-3 | TGTGCCAGCAGTTATAGTGGACAGGGGAAGACTGAAGCTTTCTTT | CASSYSGQGKTEAFF
many | TRBJ1-2 | - | TRBV20-1 | TGCAGTGCTAGAGACACGGGACACCCGAGGGATGGCTACACCTTC | CSARDTGHPRDGYTF
many | TRBJ1-4 | - | TRBV12-3/TRBV12-4 | TGTGCCAGCAGTTTAAAAAGGAACCATGAAAAACTGTTTTTT | CASSLKRNHEKLFF
many | TRBJ2-1 | TRBD1 | TRBV7-8 | TGTGCCAGCAGCTCCCCCCACAGGGGCCAGTTCTTC | CASSSPHRGQFF
medium-sized | TRBJ2-1 | TRBD2 | TRBV20-1 | TGCAGTGCTAGAGATGACAAGCGGGAGGGATACAATGAGCAGTTCTTC | CSARDDKREGYNEQFF
many | TRBJ1-1 | - | TRBV29-1 | TGCAGCGTTACTACGCAGAACACTGAAGCTTTCTTT | CSVTTQNTEAFF
many | TRBJ2-1 | - | TRBV12-3/TRBV12-4 | TGTGCCAGCACCCTACGGGGTCTCTATTCCAATGAGCAGTTCTTC | CASTLRGLYSNEQFF
many | TRBJ2-7 | - | TRBV5-1 | TGCGCCAGCAGCTTCCCCCCCCAGGGGAGCTCCTACGAGCAGTACTTC | CASSFPPQGSSYEQYF
many | TRBJ2-2 | - | TRBV12-3/TRBV12-4 | TGTGCCAGCAGCCGTAGAGGGAGTGGCACCGGGGAGCTGTTTTTT | CASSRRGSGTGELFF
many | TRBJ1-2 | TRBD1 | TRBV5-1 | TGCGCCAGCAGCGTTACAGGGGACTCAGCTAACTATGGCTACACCTTC | CASSVTGDSANYGYTF
many | TRBJ2-3 | TRBD1 | TRBV7-8 | TGTGCCAGCAGCTTAGGACACACAGGGGGCGGTAGGGATACGCAGTATTTT | CASSLGHTGGGRDTQYF
many | TRBJ2-2 | TRBD2 | TRBV27 | TGTGCCAGCAGTTCGCCGGGACTAGCGTCGCCCACCGGGGAGCTGTTTTTT | CASSSPGLASPTGELFF
many | TRBJ2-1 | - | TRBV14 | TGTGCCAGCAGCCAAGTAACCTTCCCCCCCTACAATGAGCAGTTCTTC | CASSQVTFPPYNEQFF
many | TRBJ2-3 | - | TRBV4-3 | TGCGCCAGCAGCCAAAGGGGCGGGAGCACAGATACGCAGTATTTT | CASSQRGGSTDTQYF
many | TRBJ2-7 | - | TRBV27 | TGTGCCAGCGGAACAGGTCCCCCTCCGAGGGAGCAGTACTTC | CASGTGPPPREQYF
many | TRBJ2-1 | - | TRBV7-3 | TGTGCCAGCAGCTTAATGGCGGACTCCTACAATGAGCAGTTCTTC | CASSLMADSYNEQFF
many | TRBJ1-2 | - | TRBV20-1 | TGCAGTGCTAGAGGGGGCAGGTCCTATGGCTACACCTTC | CSARGGRSYGYTF
many | TRBJ2-1 | TRBD2 | TRBV12-3/TRBV12-4 | TGTGCCAGCAGTTTAAATAGCGGGAGGGCCGGGGAGCAGTTCTTC | CASSLNSGRAGEQFF
few | TRBJ2-2 | TRBD1 | TRBV24-1 | TGTGCCACCAGTACACAGGGGGCGGACGGGGAGCTGTTTTTT | CATSTQGADGELFF
once | TRBJ2-5 | TRBD2 | TRBV5-1 | TGCGCCAGCAGCTTACCCTGGACTAGCAGGGAGACCCAGTACTTC | CASSLPWTSRETQYF
many | TRBJ2-7 | TRBD1 | TRBV18 | TGTGCCAGCTCAGTGGGACAGGACTACGAGCAGTACTTC | CASSVGQDYEQYF
- | TRBJ2-7 | TRBD2 | TRBV14 | TGTGCCAGCAGCCAAGATGGACTAGCGTCCCGCTACGAGCAGTACTTC | CASSQDGLASRYEQYF
many | TRBJ2-6 | TRBD1 | TRBV7-2 | TGTGCCAGCAGCCGTGACAGGGGGCGAGCCAACGTCCTGACTTTC | CASSRDRGRANVLTF
many | TRBJ2-5 | - | TRBV6-5 | TGTGCCAGCAGTGTGACACAGGGCAAAGGGGGAGAGACCCAGTACTTC | CASSVTQGKGGETQYF
many | TRBJ2-5 | - | TRBV15 | TGTGCCACCAGCAGAGATCTGGAAGAGACCCAGTACTTC | CATSRDLEETQYF
many | TRBJ2-3 | - | TRBV5-1 | TGCGCCAGCAGCTTGGAAGGGAGCACAGATACGCAGTATTTT | CASSLEGSTDTQYF
many | TRBJ2-1 | - | TRBV11-2 | TGTGCCAGCAGCTTAGAATCGTCGCTCGTATACGGATTCAATGAGCAGTTCTTC | CASSLESSLVYGFNEQFF
many | TRBJ2-1 | TRBD2 | TRBV20-1 | TGCAGTGCTAGAAACCCCCAGACTAGCCGGGCTTACAATGAGCAGTTCTTC | CSARNPQTSRAYNEQFF
many | TRBJ1-2 | - | TRBV5-5 | TGTGCCAGCAGCCCCGCAGGGGCCGGTAGTGGCTACACCTTC | CASSPAGAGSGYTF